This T cell receptor beta chain stems from a study of blood T cells in healthy people across ages. Through a sample-barcoded 5' primer and a J-beta primer mix, a second PCR was run for roughly 7 to 12 cycles. CDR3-containing paired-end reads numbered at least 3 million in each sample. Using its own MiXCR run on the 5' RACE reads, TCRdb lists one record per CDR3 protein. Among fewer than 1,000,000 distinct CDR3 sequences listed, 46% were seen once. V was cut by 3 bases and J by 0 bases, with 6 bases left in between. The CDR3 extends over 13 amino acids. The germline V gene encodes CDR1 DFQATT and CDR2 SNEGSKA (reference sequence). This clonotype was detected only a few times.

Specimen: blood. The chain recombines TRBV20-1 with TRBJ1-5; no clear D gene. This TCR derives from a man older than 75 in good health. CDR3 sequence reads: CSASIDSNQPQHF. The DNA of the CDR3 is TGCAGTGCTAGTATCGATAGCAATCAGCCCCAGCATTTT.